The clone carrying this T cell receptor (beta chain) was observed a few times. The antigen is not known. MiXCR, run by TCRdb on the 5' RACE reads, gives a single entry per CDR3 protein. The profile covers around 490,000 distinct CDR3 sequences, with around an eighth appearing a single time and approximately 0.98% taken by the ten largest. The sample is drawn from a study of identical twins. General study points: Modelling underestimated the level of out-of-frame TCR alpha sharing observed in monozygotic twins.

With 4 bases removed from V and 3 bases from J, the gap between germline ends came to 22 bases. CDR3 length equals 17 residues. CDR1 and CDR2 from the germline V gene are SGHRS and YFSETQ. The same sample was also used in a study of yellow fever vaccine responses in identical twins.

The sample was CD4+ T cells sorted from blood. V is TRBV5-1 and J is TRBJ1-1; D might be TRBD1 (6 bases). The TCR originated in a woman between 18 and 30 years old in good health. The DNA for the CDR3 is TGCGCCAGCAGCGTACAACAGGGTCGTATTACGGACACTGAAGCTTTCTTT. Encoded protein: CASSVQQGRITDTEAFF.